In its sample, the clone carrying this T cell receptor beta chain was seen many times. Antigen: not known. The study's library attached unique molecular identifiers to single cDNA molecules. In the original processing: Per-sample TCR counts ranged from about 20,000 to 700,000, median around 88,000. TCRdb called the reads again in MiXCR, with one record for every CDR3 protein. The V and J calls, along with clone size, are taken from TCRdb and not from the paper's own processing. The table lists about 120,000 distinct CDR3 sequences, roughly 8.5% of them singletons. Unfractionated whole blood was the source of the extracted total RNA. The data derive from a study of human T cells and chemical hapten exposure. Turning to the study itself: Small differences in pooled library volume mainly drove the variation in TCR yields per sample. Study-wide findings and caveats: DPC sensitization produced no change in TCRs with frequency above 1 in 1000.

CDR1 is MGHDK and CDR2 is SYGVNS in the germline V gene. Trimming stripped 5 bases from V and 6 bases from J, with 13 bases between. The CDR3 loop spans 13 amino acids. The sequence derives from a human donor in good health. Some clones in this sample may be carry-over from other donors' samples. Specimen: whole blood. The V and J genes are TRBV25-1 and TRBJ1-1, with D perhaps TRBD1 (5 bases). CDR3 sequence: CASSPGGDAEAFF. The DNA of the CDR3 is TGTGCCAGCAGTCCTGGAGGGGACGCTGAAGCTTTCTTT.